These 9 T cell receptor beta chains came from one sample sequenced in a study of cytotoxic CD8 clonotypes in ibrutinib-treated CLL. Sequencing was performed with immunoSEQ multiplex PCR; in TCRdb, only in-frame clones are kept and a portion is missing. The table records about 330,000 clones, roughly 71% of them present only once. The sample consisted of PBMCs, taken after 36 months of ibrutinib treatment. These receptors were taken from a human donor with chronic lymphocytic leukemia.

V is TRBV28 and J is TRBJ1-1; D is unclear. Germline CDR1 and CDR2: MDHEN and SYDVKM. V was pared by 0 bases and J by 5 bases, with 4 bases between. This CDR3 comprises 12 residues. CDR3 in DNA: TGTGCCAGCAGTTTATGGTGGACTGAAGCTTTCTTT. Its protein is CASSLWWTEAFF.

The V gene is TRBV11-2, the J gene TRBJ2-5, with D possibly TRBD2 on 6 matching bases. This CDR3 comprises 16 residues. Germline assignment: CDR1 SGHAT and CDR2 FQNNGV. Trimming pared 3 bases from V and 4 bases from J, leaving 18 bases between. The CDR3 protein is CASSFLPGERRETQYF. CDR3 sequence (DNA): TGTGCCAGCAGCTTTCTTCCGGGAGAACGAAGAGAGACCCAGTACTTC.

The chain joins TRBV5-1 to TRBJ1-1; 9 positions agree with TRBD1. Germline CDR1 is SGHRS and CDR2 is YFSETQ. CDR3 length: 16 residues. V shed 3 bases, J shed 4 bases, and the junction held 10 bases outside the gene matches. The DNA for the CDR3 is TGCGCCAGCAGCTCTAACAGGGGGCCCTTGGGCACTGAAGCTTTCTTT. This sequence encodes CASSSNRGPLGTEAFF.

The rearrangement links TRBV27 to TRBJ2-7; 9 bases fit TRBD1. The CDR3 covers 14 residues. Germline V gene data show CDR1 as MNHEY and CDR2 as SMNVEV (reference sequence). The J segment lost 4 bases and the V segment lost 4 bases, leaving 5 bases of the junction unmatched. CDR3 nucleotides: TGTGCCAGCAGTTCACAGGGGGCTCGTTACGAGCAGTACTTC. This translates into CASSSQGARYEQYF.

The V gene is TRBV7-9, the J gene TRBJ1-2, with unresolved D. The V end lost 2 bases, the J end lost 0 bases, and 16 bases lay between the germline ends. In germline, CDR1 is SEHNR, CDR2 FQNEAQ (reference sequence). The CDR3 is made up of 17 amino acids. The CDR3 nucleotides read TGTGCCAGCAGCTTACTCCTCGGCGGCGGGGCTAACTATGGCTACACCTTC. It codes for CASSLLLGGGANYGYTF. Together with reference TRBV7-9 and TRBJ1-2, the CDR3 gives the full variable domain: DTGVSQNPRHKITKRGQNVTFRCDPISEHNRLYWYRQTLGQGPEFLTYFQNEAQLEKSRLLSDRFSAERPKGSFSTLEIQRTEQGDSAMYLCASSLLLGGGANYGYTFGSGTRLTVV.

This clone has only a few counts. The CDR3: CASSLGAGNSNQPQHF. DNA for the CDR3: TGTGCCAGCAGCTTAGGGGCTGGAAATAGCAATCAGCCCCAGCATTTT. V usage is TRBV7-8 and J usage is TRBJ1-5; D unclear. The V end lost 1 base, the J end lost 0 bases, and 10 bases lay between the germline ends. Germline CDR1 SGHVS, CDR2 FQNEAQ. The length of the CDR3 is 16 residues.

V gene TRBV27 combines with J gene TRBJ2-7, with D possibly matching TRBD2 (7 bases). Germline V CDR1 and CDR2: MNHEY, SMNVEV (reference sequence). V was trimmed by 2 bases and J by 4 bases, leaving 12 bases between them. The CDR3 runs to 14 residues. The CDR3 region has the DNA TGTGCCAGCAGTTTAGCGGGGGCCTTGTACGAGCAGTACTTC. It is translated as CASSLAGALYEQYF.

CDR3 amino acids: CASSLGYNEQFF. The CDR3 region has the DNA TGTGCCAGCAGCTTAGGGTACAATGAGCAGTTCTTC. The V and J genes are TRBV11-2 and TRBJ2-1; D unclear. V lost 1 base, J lost 4 bases, and 2 bases lay in between. CDR1 SGHAT and CDR2 FQNNGV come from the germline V gene. The CDR3 is made up of 12 amino acids.

This clone was seen just once. The rearrangement links TRBV6-5 to TRBJ1-1; no clear D gene. Trimming stripped 0 bases from V and 1 base from J, with 9 bases between. The CDR3 is made up of 15 amino acids. The germline CDR1 and CDR2 sequences are MNHEY and SVGAGI. The CDR3 region is CASSYSSISNTEAFF. The CDR3 bases are TGTGCCAGCAGTTACTCTTCCATTTCGAACACTGAAGCTTTCTTT.